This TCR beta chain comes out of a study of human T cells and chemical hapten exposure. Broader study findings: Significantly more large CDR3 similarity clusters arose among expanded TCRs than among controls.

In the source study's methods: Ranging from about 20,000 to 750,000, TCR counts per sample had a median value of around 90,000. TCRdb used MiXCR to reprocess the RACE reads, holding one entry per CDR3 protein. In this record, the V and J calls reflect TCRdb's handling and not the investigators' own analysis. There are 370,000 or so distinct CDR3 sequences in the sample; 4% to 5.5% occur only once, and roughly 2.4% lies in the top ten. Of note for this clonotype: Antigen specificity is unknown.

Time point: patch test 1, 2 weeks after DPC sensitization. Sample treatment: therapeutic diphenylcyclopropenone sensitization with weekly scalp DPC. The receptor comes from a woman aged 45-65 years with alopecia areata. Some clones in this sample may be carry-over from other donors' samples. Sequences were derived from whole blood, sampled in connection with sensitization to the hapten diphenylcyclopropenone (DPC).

As DNA, the CDR3 is TGTGCCAGCTTGGAGAAGGGAAGGACAGATACGCAGTATTTT. This sequence encodes CASLEKGRTDTQYF. This chain connects TRBV5-6 to TRBJ2-3; D is unresolved. Per germline, CDR1 SGHDT and CDR2 YYEEEE. V was cut by 7 bases and J by 3 bases, with 15 bases left in between. The CDR3 runs 14 residues.